This passage covers 25 T cell receptor beta chains from one sample sequenced in a study of T cells after yellow fever vaccination. A single record per CDR3 protein comes from TCRdb applying MiXCR to the 5' RACE reads. The data show a few hundred thousand distinct CDR3 sequences, about 7% seen once. The sample here was CD4+ T cells sorted from PBMCs, taken 15 days after the yellow fever booster vaccination. The origin of the receptors is a man aged 25-45 years who received the YFV17D yellow fever vaccine.

The chain recombines TRBV3-1 with TRBJ1-1, with 8 bases identical to TRBD1. V lost 1 base, J lost 3 bases, and 1 base stayed unmatched. Germline V gene sequence: CDR1 LGHDT, CDR2 YNNKEL (reference sequence). CDR3 length: 14 amino acids. The CDR3 loop reads CASSQATGDTEAFF. In DNA form, the CDR3 reads TGTGCCAGCAGCCAAGCGACAGGGGACACTGAAGCTTTCTTT.

This clonotype was seen a few times. V and J are TRBV12-3 or TRBV12-4 and TRBJ2-7; D is ambiguous. Between the trimmed V and J ends, which lost 8 bases and 4 bases, there was a span of 12 bases. CDR3 size: 12 residues. The CDR3 DNA follows: TGTGCCAGCGCCCTTGGCAGGTACGAGCAGTACTTC. Its translation: CASALGRYEQYF.

Only a few counts were recorded for this clonotype. The chain has TRBV20-1 and TRBJ2-1; no clear D gene. The V and J ends lost 3 bases and 4 bases respectively, with 13 bases between them. The CDR3 totals 14 residues. In germline, CDR1 is DFQATT, CDR2 SNEGSKA (reference sequence). The CDR3 DNA reads as TGCAGTGCTAGGGACGGATCAGATTACAATGAGCAGTTCTTC. It is translated as CSARDGSDYNEQFF.

This clonotype was seen a handful of times. The chain couples TRBV29-1 to TRBJ2-1; the D is unclear. The V end was cut by 5 bases, the J end by 6 bases, with 14 bases between. This CDR3 comprises 13 residues. Per germline, CDR1 SQVTM and CDR2 ANQGSEA. The CDR3 DNA is TGCAGCGTTAGTCCCGCTGGCGTCAATGAGCAGTTCTTC. Translating it yields CSVSPAGVNEQFF.

This CDR3 reads CASSVAQGTTNEKLFF. CDR3 coding DNA: TGTGCCAGCAGCGTAGCCCAGGGTACAACTAATGAAAAACTGTTTTTT. The V and J genes are TRBV9 and TRBJ1-4, with D possibly matching TRBD1 (5 bases). There are 16 residues in the CDR3. Trimming removed 0 bases at V and 0 bases at J, with 9 bases between. Germline V gene sequence: CDR1 SGDLS, CDR2 YYNGEE.

V usage is TRBV9 and J usage is TRBJ2-1; maybe TRBD1 (6 bases). The CDR3 contains 15 residues. Trimming removed 3 bases from V and 0 bases from J, with 10 bases in between. CDR1 is SGDLS, CDR2 YYNGEE, per germline. The CDR3 here is CASSGGQNSYNEQFF. In nucleotides, the CDR3 is TGTGCCAGCAGCGGGGGACAAAACTCCTACAATGAGCAGTTCTTC. The full variable domain, its missing parts supplied by reference TRBV9 and TRBJ2-1, is DSGVTQTPKHLITATGQRVTLRCSPRSGDLSVYWYQQSLDQGLQFLIQYYNGEERAKGNILERFSAQQFPDLHSELNLSSLELGDSALYFCASSGGQNSYNEQFFGPGTRLTVL.

The chain couples TRBV20-1 to TRBJ1-1; 7 bases agree with TRBD1. The germline V gene has CDR1 DFQATT and CDR2 SNEGSKA (reference sequence). The trim removed 2 bases at V and 5 bases at J, leaving 5 bases unmatched. The CDR3 is 13 amino acids. CDR3 loop: CSARIPGGTEAFF. For the CDR3, the DNA is TGCAGTGCTAGAATTCCAGGGGGAACTGAAGCTTTCTTT.

This clonotype was counted between two and nine times. The chain uses TRBV5-1 and TRBJ2-2, with 8 bases matching TRBD2. This CDR3 comprises 15 residues. With 4 bases clipped from V and 5 bases from J, the junction kept 7 bases outside the gene matches. Germline V gene sequence: CDR1 SGHRS, CDR2 YFSETQ. The CDR3 nucleotides are TGCGCCAGCAGCGCCGGGACTAGTAGTACCGGGGAGCTGTTTTTT. Residues: CASSAGTSSTGELFF.

This clonotype was picked up a small number of times. The CDR3 sequence: CASRSTGLPDYEQYF. For the CDR3, the DNA is TGCGCCAGCAGAAGTACAGGGCTGCCTGACTACGAGCAGTACTTC. The J gene is TRBJ2-7, the V gene TRBV5-1, with a tentative D call TRBD1 (6 bases). The CDR3 is made up of 15 amino acids. Per germline, CDR1 SGHRS and CDR2 YFSETQ. V lost 5 bases to trimming and J lost 3 bases, with 18 bases between them.

This clonotype came up many times. This rearrangement joins TRBV11-2 to TRBJ1-2, with 9 bases identical to TRBD1. Germline lookup yields CDR1 SGHAT and CDR2 FQNNGV. The CDR3 contains 15 residues. V lost 4 bases, J lost 4 bases, and 7 bases stayed unmatched. In DNA, the CDR3 is TGTGCCAGCAGCTCCAACGCGGACAGGGGCTATGGCTACACCTTC. Its protein product is CASSSNADRGYGYTF.

The J gene is TRBJ1-1, the V gene TRBV6-1; TRBD1 matches 7 bases. V lost 6 bases and J lost 2; bases outside the gene matches: 9. The length of the CDR3 is 15 residues. Germline CDR1 MNHNS, CDR2 SASEGT. This CDR3 is CASRRQGTQNTEAFF. CDR3 DNA sequence: TGTGCCAGCAGACGACAGGGTACCCAAAACACTGAAGCTTTCTTT.

The chain employs TRBV13 and TRBJ2-7; 7 bases fit TRBD2. The CDR3 is 17 residues long. Unmatched junction bases numbered 12, after V lost 3 bases and J lost 1 base. Germline CDR1 PRHDT, CDR2 FYEKMQ (reference sequence). Here the CDR3 reads CASSFLGMSGTSYEQYF. In DNA, the CDR3 is TGTGCCAGCAGCTTTTTAGGAATGAGCGGGACTTCCTACGAGCAGTACTTC.

J is TRBJ2-1 and V is TRBV20-1; 9 bases are shared with TRBD2. After removal of 2 bases from V and 0 bases from J, the junction contained 5 bases not matched to a gene. This CDR3 contains 16 residues. Germline CDR1 and CDR2: DFQATT and SNEGSKA (reference sequence). CDR3 nucleotides: TGCAGTGCTAGATTGAGACTAGCGGACTCCTACAATGAGCAGTTCTTC. It is translated as CSARLRLADSYNEQFF.

This clonotype was counted ten times or more. The chain carries TRBV10-2 and TRBJ2-5, with 13 positions matching TRBD2. J lost 0 bases, V lost 6 bases, and 1 base had no gene match. The CDR3 is 15 residues long. CDR1 is WSHSY, CDR2 SAAADI, per germline. CDR3 sequence (DNA): TGCGCCAGCAGACTAGCGGGAGGGAACCAAGAGACCCAGTACTTC. This codes for CASRLAGGNQETQYF.

This clonotype was detected many times. V gene TRBV27 combines with J gene TRBJ2-2; 8 positions match TRBD1. CDR1 is MNHEY and CDR2 is SMNVEV in the germline V gene (reference sequence). This CDR3 has 15 amino acids. Germline trimming cut 4 bases from V and 3 bases from J; bases unmatched to any gene: 4. The CDR3 is CASSSRGRDTGELFF. The CDR3 DNA reads TGTGCCAGCAGTTCCAGGGGGCGAGACACCGGGGAGCTGTTTTTT.

This clonotype was recorded many times. This chain links TRBV12-3 or TRBV12-4 with TRBJ2-3; perhaps TRBD2 as D (6 bases). The CDR3 is 12 amino acids. V lost 3 bases, J lost 10 bases, and 11 bases lay in between. The CDR3 is CASSLGSGAQYF. In DNA form, the CDR3 reads TGTGCCAGCAGTTTGGGATCGGGAGCGCAGTATTTT.

This chain links TRBV25-1 with TRBJ2-7; D unclear. Trimming pared 6 bases from V and 5 bases from J, leaving 8 bases between. Germline CDR1 is MGHDK and CDR2 is SYGVNS. The CDR3 is 11 residues long. DNA of the CDR3: TGTGCCAGCAGCCAAGGGAACGAGCAGTACTTC. Amino acid sequence: CASSQGNEQYF.

This clonotype came up many times. The V gene is TRBV28, the J gene TRBJ2-7; D not certain. The CDR3 has 12 amino acids. V lost 3 bases to trimming and J lost 4 bases, with 7 bases between them. Per germline, CDR1 MDHEN and CDR2 SYDVKM. The CDR3 loop is CASSLGQYEQYF. Written as DNA, the CDR3 is TGTGCCAGCAGTTTGGGTCAATACGAGCAGTACTTC.

The chain couples TRBV12-3 or TRBV12-4 to TRBJ2-5; 10 nucleotides agree with TRBD1. The CDR3 has 19 residues. Trimming at V came to 0 bases and at J to 4 bases, leaving 14 bases not matched to a gene. CDR3 nucleotides: TGTGCCAGCAGTTTAGCGCTATCGGGGACAGGGGAGGTGGCAGAGACCCAGTACTTC. It is translated as CASSLALSGTGEVAETQYF.

The chain combines TRBV20-1 with TRBJ1-1; D call uncertain. The CDR3 sequence is 11 residues long. V lost 2 bases and J lost 6, with 7 bases in between. Germline CDR1 is DFQATT and CDR2 is SNEGSKA (reference sequence). This CDR3 reads CSARSLAEAFF. DNA of the CDR3: TGCAGTGCTAGAAGTCTAGCTGAAGCTTTCTTT.

This clonotype was observed many times. V usage is TRBV20-1 and J usage is TRBJ1-2; 9 nucleotides agree with TRBD1. From germline, CDR1 is DFQATT and CDR2 SNEGSKA (reference sequence). CDR3 length: 14 residues. The V gene end was trimmed by 3 bases and the J gene end by 0 bases; junction bases not matched to a gene: 2. CDR3 amino acids: CSARGQGTNYGYTF. The CDR3 DNA reads TGCAGTGCTAGGGGACAGGGAACTAACTATGGCTACACCTTC.

This clonotype was seen a few times. The chain employs TRBV12-3 or TRBV12-4 and TRBJ2-7; no definite D call. This CDR3 contains 12 residues. Between the trimmed V and J ends, which lost 6 bases and 3 bases, there was a span of 9 bases. In DNA, the CDR3 is TGTGCCAGCAGGCTGAACAGCTACGAGCAGTACTTC. Its protein is CASRLNSYEQYF.

This clonotype has ten or more counts. J is TRBJ2-3 and V is TRBV20-1, with D hard to call. This CDR3 contains 15 residues. Germline CDR1 DFQATT, CDR2 SNEGSKA (reference sequence). Trimming took off 1 base at V and 5 bases at J, with 16 bases between the two ends. This CDR3 reads CSARGPSYRVDTQYF. The CDR3 DNA follows: TGCAGTGCTAGAGGTCCCTCTTATCGTGTAGATACGCAGTATTTT.

At least ten counts were recorded for this clonotype. V gene TRBV4-2 combines with J gene TRBJ2-1; TRBD1 agrees at 7 bases. Germline CDR1 reads LGHNA; CDR2 reads YNFKEQ. V dropped 2 bases and J dropped 0; count of bases not matched to a gene: 13. This CDR3 spans 19 amino acids. The CDR3 is CASSQNPGQKTSSYNEQFF. The CDR3 nucleotides are TGTGCCAGCAGCCAAAACCCGGGACAGAAAACGAGCTCCTACAATGAGCAGTTCTTC.

This clonotype was picked up many times. This chain links TRBV27 with TRBJ2-5; tentative D call: TRBD2 (5 bases). The CDR3 is 14 amino acids. Per the germline V gene, CDR1 is MNHEY and CDR2 is SMNVEV (reference sequence). V dropped 0 bases and J dropped 7 bases, with 12 bases sitting between them. In DNA form, the CDR3 reads TGTGCCAGCAGTTTATCGAACACCCGGGGGACCCAGTACTTC. Its translation: CASSLSNTRGTQYF.